This record looks at one T cell receptor (beta chain) sequence and its context. The antigen remains unidentified. This entry is derived from a study of OX40 agonist ivuxolimab in advanced cancers. Across the whole study: Three patients showed partial responses: one hepatocellular carcinoma and two cutaneous melanoma cases.

Only in-frame clones appear in the TCRdb table, and some are missing; sequencing was by immunoSEQ multiplex PCR. The table shows approximately 120,000 clones, with 80% to 95% occurring only once. Study-wide findings and caveats: The average count of expanded clones was higher among CD8+ T cells than among CD4+.

Looked up from germline, CDR1 is SGHTA and CDR2 is FQGTGA. The CDR3 consists of 13 residues. Trimming shortened V by 3 bases and J by 4 bases, and 6 bases separated the two germline ends. This chain connects TRBV7-3 to TRBJ2-2; possible D gene TRBD1, 5 bases. Sequences were derived from CD4+ or CD8+ T cells sorted from blood, sampled in a trial of the OX40 agonist ivuxolimab. This TCR was sampled from an adult with an advanced solid tumor such as melanoma, head and neck, liver or kidney cancer. The CDR3 DNA follows: TGTGCCAGCAGCTTCCAGGGCACCGGGGAGCTGTTTTTT. Protein sequence: CASSFQGTGELFF.